This T cell receptor beta chain was sequenced for a study of regulatory T cells in long-lasting Graves disease. In building TCR beta libraries, iRepertoire HTBI primers were used together with Arm-PCR of CDR3 regions. TCRdb redid the calling of the multiplex PCR reads with MiXCR, one entry per CDR3 protein. Counted here are roughly 500,000 distinct CDR3 sequences, 13% occurring once; the ten biggest clones make up 10%. This clonotype has only one observation. Specified time point: newly diagnosed GD, antithyroid drugs for less than 3 months. Extracted PBMC RNA gave rise to the TCR library. The germline V gene encodes CDR1 DFQATT and CDR2 SNEGSKA (reference sequence). Trimming took off 3 bases at V and 8 bases at J, with 19 bases between the two ends. The CDR3 extends over 15 amino acids. In addition, the sample was reused for a study of T cells in Graves' hyperthyroidism and ophthalmopathy. That paper adds: Graves' hyperthyroidism is called stable when ophthalmopathy does not progress within 18 months.

This sequence originates from a young man with Graves disease. The chain combines TRBV20-1 with TRBJ1-4, with TRBD1 as a possible D gene (6 bases). Here the sequenced sample was peripheral blood mononuclear cells (PBMCs), taken at new diagnosis, from a patient treated with antithyroid drugs. For the CDR3, the DNA is TGCAGTGCTAGTGGGCTCGACGGCCAGGGGGAAAAACTGTTTTTT. This codes for CSASGLDGQGEKLFF.